These T cell receptor beta chains were read from a single sample in a study of OX40 agonist ivuxolimab in advanced cancers. Measured with immunoSEQ multiplex PCR; TCRdb has only the in-frame clones, and not every one. Of 20,000 to 25,000 clones listed, about 93% are singletons. The specimen was CD4+ or CD8+ T cells sorted from blood, collected in a trial of the OX40 agonist ivuxolimab. These TCRs come from an adult with an advanced solid tumor such as melanoma, head and neck, liver or kidney cancer. The CDR3 runs from the conserved cysteine through the conserved F or W. D genes are given only for firm matches.

D: TRBD1
V: TRBV5-1
length: 18
J: TRBJ2-2
CDR3: CASSVGTGLTWDTGELFF
DNA: TGCGCCAGCAGCGTGGGGACAGGGCTAACCTGGGACACCGGGGAGCTGTTTTTT

D: TRBD2
V: TRBV2
length: 13
J: TRBJ2-1
CDR3: CATGLAGYNEQFF
DNA: TGTGCCACAGGACTAGCGGGGTACAATGAGCAGTTCTTC

D: .
V: TRBV6-5
length: 15
J: TRBJ2-1
CDR3: CASRKQGYSYNEQFF
DNA: TGTGCCAGCAGGAAACAGGGTTATTCCTACAATGAGCAGTTCTTC

D: TRBD1
V: TRBV6-1
length: 16
J: TRBJ1-1
CDR3: CASSELGQGPNTEAFF
DNA: TGTGCCAGCAGTGAATTGGGACAGGGACCGAACACTGAAGCTTTCTTT

D: .
V: TRBV11-2
length: 14
J: TRBJ1-2
CDR3: CASSAGQTYGGYTF
DNA: TGTGCCAGCAGCGCCGGACAGACTTATGGCGGCTACACCTTC

D: .
V: TRBV5-1
length: 17
J: TRBJ1-2
CDR3: CASSLAYLSASSYGYTF
DNA: TGCGCCAGCAGCTTGGCCTATCTCTCCGCCAGCTCCTATGGCTACACCTTC

D: .
V: TRBV19
length: 15
J: TRBJ1-5
CDR3: CASTLTEYSNQPQHF
DNA: TGTGCCAGTACCCTAACAGAGTATAGCAATCAGCCCCAGCATTTT

D: TRBD2
V: TRBV4-1
length: 13
J: TRBJ2-7
CDR3: CASSLPTGGEQYF
DNA: TGCGCCAGCAGCCTACCCACGGGGGGCGAGCAGTACTTC

D: TRBD1
V: TRBV5-1
length: 15
J: TRBJ2-3
CDR3: CASRIRDRATDTQYF
DNA: TGCGCCAGCAGAATAAGGGACAGGGCCACAGATACGCAGTATTTT

D: .
V: TRBV5-1
length: 15
J: TRBJ2-3
CDR3: CASSLRRSMEDTQYF
DNA: TGCGCCAGCAGCTTGCGGCGATCGATGGAAGATACGCAGTATTTT

D: .
V: TRBV4-1
length: 15
J: TRBJ1-4
CDR3: CASSQSTVRNEKLFF
DNA: TGCGCCAGCAGCCAATCGACAGTGCGAAATGAAAAACTGTTTTTT

D: .
V: TRBV5-1
length: 16
J: TRBJ2-3
CDR3: CASSLAGAGEEDTQYF
DNA: TGCGCCAGCAGCCTGGCTGGTGCAGGGGAAGAGGATACGCAGTATTTT

D: TRBD2
V: TRBV6-4
length: 15
J: TRBJ2-1
CDR3: CASSDTSGGGDEQFF
DNA: TGTGCCAGCAGTGACACTAGCGGGGGGGGCGATGAGCAGTTCTTC

D: TRBD1
V: TRBV7-9
length: 15
J: TRBJ2-2
CDR3: CASSFGQGNTGELFF
DNA: TGTGCCAGCAGCTTTGGACAGGGGAACACCGGGGAGCTGTTTTTT